This T cell receptor (beta chain) stems from a study of somatic mutations in cytotoxic T cells in rheumatoid arthritis. For the study at large: Blood from the patient (over 28 ml EDTA) was drawn right after diagnosis, pretreatment.

Concerning this clone: What it recognizes is unknown.

Germline lookup yields CDR1 MNHEY and CDR2 SVGAGI. Unmatched junction bases numbered 7, after V lost 2 bases and J lost 5 bases. The CDR3 contains 15 residues. Study-level points and caveats: Greater age accompanied higher CD8+ clonality in rheumatoid arthritis patients, a pattern that was absent in healthy controls. In the expanded CD8+ clones, the antigen targets remained unknown. There were about an eighth of the roughly 65 patients in whom the largest CD8+ clone exceeded 20% of CD8+ cells.

Assay: immunoSEQ multiplex PCR; the TCRdb copy retains only in-frame clones and omits some. The sample yields some 19,000 clones, about 83% seen once. The J gene is TRBJ1-1, the V gene TRBV6-5; 8 nucleotides line up with TRBD1. The sample was CD8+ T cells sorted from blood. The receptor comes from a young man with rheumatoid arthritis. CDR3: CASSYQGAGRTEAFF. In DNA form, the CDR3 reads TGTGCCAGCAGTTACCAGGGGGCAGGAAGGACTGAAGCTTTCTTT.